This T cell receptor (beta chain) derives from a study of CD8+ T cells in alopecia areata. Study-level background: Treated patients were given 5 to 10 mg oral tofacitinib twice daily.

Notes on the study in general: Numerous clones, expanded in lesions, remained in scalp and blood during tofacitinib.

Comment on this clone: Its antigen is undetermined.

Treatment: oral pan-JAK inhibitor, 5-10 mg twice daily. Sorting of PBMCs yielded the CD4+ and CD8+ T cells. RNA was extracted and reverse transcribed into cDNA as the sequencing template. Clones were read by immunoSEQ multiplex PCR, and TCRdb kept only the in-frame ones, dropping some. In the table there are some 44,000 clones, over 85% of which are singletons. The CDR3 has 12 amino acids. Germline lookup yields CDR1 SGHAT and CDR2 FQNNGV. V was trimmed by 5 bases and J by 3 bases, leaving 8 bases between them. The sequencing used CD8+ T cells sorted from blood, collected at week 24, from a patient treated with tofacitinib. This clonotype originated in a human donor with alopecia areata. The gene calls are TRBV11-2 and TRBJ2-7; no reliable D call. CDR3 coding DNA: TGTGCCAGCAGCCTCATAGGCTACGAGCAGTACTTC. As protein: CASSLIGYEQYF.